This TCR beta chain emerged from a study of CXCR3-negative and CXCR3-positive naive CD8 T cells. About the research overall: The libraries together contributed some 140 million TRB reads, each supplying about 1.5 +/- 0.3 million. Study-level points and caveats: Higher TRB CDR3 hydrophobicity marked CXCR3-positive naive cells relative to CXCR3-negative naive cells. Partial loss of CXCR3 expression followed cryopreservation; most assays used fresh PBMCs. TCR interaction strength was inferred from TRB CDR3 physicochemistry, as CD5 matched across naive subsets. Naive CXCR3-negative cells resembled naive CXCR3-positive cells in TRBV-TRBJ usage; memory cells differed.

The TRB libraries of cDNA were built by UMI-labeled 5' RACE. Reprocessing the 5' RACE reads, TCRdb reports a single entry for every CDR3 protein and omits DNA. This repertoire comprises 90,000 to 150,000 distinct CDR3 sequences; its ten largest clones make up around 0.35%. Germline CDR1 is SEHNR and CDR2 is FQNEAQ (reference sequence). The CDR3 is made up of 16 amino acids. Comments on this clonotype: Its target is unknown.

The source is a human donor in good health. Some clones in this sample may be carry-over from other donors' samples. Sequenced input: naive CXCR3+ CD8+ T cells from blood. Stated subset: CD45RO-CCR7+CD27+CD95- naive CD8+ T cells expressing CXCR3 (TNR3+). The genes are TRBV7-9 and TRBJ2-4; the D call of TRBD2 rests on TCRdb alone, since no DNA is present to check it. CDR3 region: CASSRSVGGPENIQYF.